What follows describes a single T cell receptor beta chain. The antigen is undetermined. The TCR beta CDR3 regions underwent amplification using RNA transcripts as the source. The HTBI primer set was used in a first-round RT-PCR of the TCR CDR3. A single record per CDR3 protein comes from TCRdb applying MiXCR to the multiplex PCR reads. The table lists 450,000 to 650,000 distinct CDR3 sequences, 17% of them singletons. This sample stems from a study of T cells in Graves' hyperthyroidism and ophthalmopathy. CDR1 is MGHRA and CDR2 is YSYEKL in the germline V gene. The CDR3 is made up of 16 amino acids. The V segment lost 0 bases and the J segment 8 bases; nucleotides outside the gene matches: 9. Study conclusions and caveats: Ophthalmopathy onset followed model prediction by a median approximately seven months. Ophthalmopathy and stable hyperthyroidism were separated by a 13 V-J model.

With duration under 3 months, ophthalmopathy was active: Clinical Activity Score at least 3, NOSPECS at least 4. Source material for PBMCs was about 10 ml fresh peripheral blood. The sample comprised blood. The rearrangement uses TRBV4-1 and TRBJ1-4; 7 positions agree with TRBD1. The sequence derives from a woman between 18 and 29 years old with Graves' ophthalmopathy. The CDR3 region is CASSQDLDRTGEKLFF. In DNA form, the CDR3 reads TGCGCCAGCAGCCAAGATCTGGACAGGACGGGGGAAAAACTGTTTTTT.